The sequence of this T cell receptor beta chain was determined in a study of cytomegalovirus exposure and HLA in healthy donors. This PCR relied on a set of 60 Vbeta primers and 13 Jbeta primers. Using immunoSEQ multiplex PCR, the repertoire was profiled, and TCRdb retains in-frame clones only, with some absent. This table has 150,000 to 170,000 clones, about three quarters appearing once. This CDR3 contains 15 residues. V shed 1 base, J shed 2 bases, and the junction held 2 bases outside the gene matches. Germline V gene lookup returns CDR1 SEHNR and CDR2 FQNEAQ (reference sequence). The TCR comes from a woman aged 35 to 49 in good health and CMV-seronegative. The rearrangement uses TRBV7-9 and TRBJ2-5; 9 positions agree with TRBD2. Sample: PBMCs. The CDR3 loop is CASSLETSGQETQYF. CDR3 nucleotide sequence: TGTGCCAGCAGCTTAGAGACTAGCGGACAAGAGACCCAGTACTTC.